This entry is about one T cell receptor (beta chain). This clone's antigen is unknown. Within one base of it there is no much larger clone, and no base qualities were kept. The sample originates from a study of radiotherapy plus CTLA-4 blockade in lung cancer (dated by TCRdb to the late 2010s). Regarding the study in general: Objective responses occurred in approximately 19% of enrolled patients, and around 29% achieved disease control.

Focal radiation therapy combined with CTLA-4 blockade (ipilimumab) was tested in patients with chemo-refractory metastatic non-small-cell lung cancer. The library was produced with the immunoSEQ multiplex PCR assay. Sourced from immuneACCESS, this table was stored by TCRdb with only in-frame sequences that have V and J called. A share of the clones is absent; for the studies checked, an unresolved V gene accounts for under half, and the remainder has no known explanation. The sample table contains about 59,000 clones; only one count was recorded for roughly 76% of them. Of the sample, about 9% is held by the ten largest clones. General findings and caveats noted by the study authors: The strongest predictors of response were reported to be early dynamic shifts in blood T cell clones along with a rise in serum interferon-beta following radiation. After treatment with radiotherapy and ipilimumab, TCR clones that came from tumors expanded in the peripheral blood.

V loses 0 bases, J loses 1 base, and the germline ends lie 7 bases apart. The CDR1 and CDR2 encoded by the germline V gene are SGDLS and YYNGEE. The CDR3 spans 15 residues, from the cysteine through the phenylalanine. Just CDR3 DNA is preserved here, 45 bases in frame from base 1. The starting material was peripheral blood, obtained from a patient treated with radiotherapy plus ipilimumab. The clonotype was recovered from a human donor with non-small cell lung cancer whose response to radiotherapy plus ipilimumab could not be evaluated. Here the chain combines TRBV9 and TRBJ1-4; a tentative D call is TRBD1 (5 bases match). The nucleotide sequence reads TGTGCCAGCAGCGTAGGGCAGGGAACTAATGAAAAACTGTTTTTT. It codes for CASSVGQGTNEKLFF. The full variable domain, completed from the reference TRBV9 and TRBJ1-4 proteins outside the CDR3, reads DSGVTQTPKHLITATGQRVTLRCSPRSGDLSVYWYQQSLDQGLQFLIQYYNGEERAKGNILERFSAQQFPDLHSELNLSSLELGDSALYFCASSVGQGTNEKLFFGSGTQLSVL.